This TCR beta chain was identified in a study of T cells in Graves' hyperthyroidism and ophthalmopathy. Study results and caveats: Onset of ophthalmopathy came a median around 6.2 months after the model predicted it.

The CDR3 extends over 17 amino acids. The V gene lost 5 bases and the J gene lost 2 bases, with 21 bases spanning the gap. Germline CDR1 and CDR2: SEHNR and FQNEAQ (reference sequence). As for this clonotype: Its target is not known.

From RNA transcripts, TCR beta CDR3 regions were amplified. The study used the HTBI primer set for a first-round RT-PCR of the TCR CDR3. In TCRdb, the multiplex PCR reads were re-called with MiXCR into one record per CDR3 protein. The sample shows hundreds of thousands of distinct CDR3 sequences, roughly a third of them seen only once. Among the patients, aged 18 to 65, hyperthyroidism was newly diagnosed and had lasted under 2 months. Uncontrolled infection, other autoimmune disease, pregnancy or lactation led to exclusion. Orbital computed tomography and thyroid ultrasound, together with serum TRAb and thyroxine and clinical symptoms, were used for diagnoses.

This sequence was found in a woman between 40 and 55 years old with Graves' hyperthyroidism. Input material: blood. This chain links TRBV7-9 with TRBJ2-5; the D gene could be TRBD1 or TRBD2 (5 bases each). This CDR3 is CASSPRSRWGTQETQYF. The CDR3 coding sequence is TGTGCCAGCAGCCCGCGTAGCAGGTGGGGGACGCAAGAGACCCAGTACTTC. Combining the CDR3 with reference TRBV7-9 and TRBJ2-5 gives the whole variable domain DTGVSQNPRHKITKRGQNVTFRCDPISEHNRLYWYRQTLGQGPEFLTYFQNEAQLEKSRLLSDRFSAERPKGSFSTLEIQRTEQGDSAMYLCASSPRSRWGTQETQYFGPGTRLLVL.